Included here is one T cell receptor beta chain sequence, with context. The record originates from a study of blood T cell repertoires in COVID-19. Study background: Sites across the United States, Italy and Spain contributed samples from acute and convalescent COVID-19.

Clones were sequenced by immunoSEQ multiplex PCR, and TCRdb holds only the in-frame ones, with some missing. The table shows hundreds of thousands of clones, with about nine tenths occurring only once. The CDR3 runs to 14 residues. CDR1 and CDR2 from the germline V gene are SGHVS and FQNEAQ. The V end lost 7 bases, the J end lost 4 bases, and 14 bases lay between the germline ends. The clonotype originates from a woman younger than 45 with active or convalescent COVID-19. Sample: peripheral blood. V is TRBV7-8 and J is TRBJ2-1; TRBD1 might be the D (5 bases). As DNA, the CDR3 is TGTGCCAGCATCAAGGATGGACAATACAATGAGCAGTTCTTC. Translation gives CASIKDGQYNEQFF.